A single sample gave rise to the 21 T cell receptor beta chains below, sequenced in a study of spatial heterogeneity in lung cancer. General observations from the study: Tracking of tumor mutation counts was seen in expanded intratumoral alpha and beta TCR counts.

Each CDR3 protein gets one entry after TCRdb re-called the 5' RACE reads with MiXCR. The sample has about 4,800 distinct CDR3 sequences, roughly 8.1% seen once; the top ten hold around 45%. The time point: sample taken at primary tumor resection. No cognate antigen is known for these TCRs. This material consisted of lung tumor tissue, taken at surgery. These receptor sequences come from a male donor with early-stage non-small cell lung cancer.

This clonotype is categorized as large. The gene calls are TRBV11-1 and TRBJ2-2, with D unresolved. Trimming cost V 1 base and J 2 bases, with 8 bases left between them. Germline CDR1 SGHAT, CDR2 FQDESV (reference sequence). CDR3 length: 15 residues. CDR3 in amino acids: CASSLESGNTGELFF. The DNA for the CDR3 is TGTGCCAGCAGCTTAGAATCAGGAAACACCGGGGAGCTGTTTTTT.

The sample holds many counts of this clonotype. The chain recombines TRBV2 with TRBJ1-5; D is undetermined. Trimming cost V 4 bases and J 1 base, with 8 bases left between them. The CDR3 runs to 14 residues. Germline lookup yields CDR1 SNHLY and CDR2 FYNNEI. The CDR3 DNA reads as TGTGCCAGCAGTGTCGTTGGGAGCAATCAGCCCCAGCATTTT. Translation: CASSVVGSNQPQHF. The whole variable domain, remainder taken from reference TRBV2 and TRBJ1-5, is EPEVTQTPSHQVTQMGQEVILRCVPISNHLYFYWYRQILGQKVEFLVSFYNNEISEKSEIFDDQFSVERPDGSNFTLKIRSTKLEDSAMYFCASSVVGSNQPQHFGDGTRLSIL.

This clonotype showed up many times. CDR3 sequence (DNA): TGTGCCAGCAGTTCCGAAACGGACAGGGTGAACACTGAAGCTTTCTTT. This sequence encodes CASSSETDRVNTEAFF. V and J are TRBV6-2 or TRBV6-3 and TRBJ1-1, with TRBD1 identical over 8 bases. The CDR3 runs 16 residues. Germline CDR1 is MNHEY and CDR2 is SVGEGT. Germline trimming cut 4 bases from V and 0 bases from J; bases unmatched to any gene: 7.

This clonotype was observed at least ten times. The CDR3: CASSFQDREVQFF. The CDR3 nucleotides are TGTGCCAGCAGTTTTCAGGACAGGGAGGTTCAGTTCTTT. This sequence joins TRBV28 and TRBJ1-1, with 8 bases that match TRBD1. The CDR3 is made up of 13 amino acids. Germline CDR1 is MDHEN and CDR2 is SYDVKM. The ends lost 3 bases at V and 14 bases at J; junction bases unmatched: 11.

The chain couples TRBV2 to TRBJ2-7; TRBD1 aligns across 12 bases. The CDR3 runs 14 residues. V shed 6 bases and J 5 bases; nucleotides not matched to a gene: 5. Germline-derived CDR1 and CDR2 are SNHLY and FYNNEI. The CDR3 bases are TGTGCCAGCAGGGGGGACAGGGGGCGCGACGAGCAGTACTTC. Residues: CASRGDRGRDEQYF.

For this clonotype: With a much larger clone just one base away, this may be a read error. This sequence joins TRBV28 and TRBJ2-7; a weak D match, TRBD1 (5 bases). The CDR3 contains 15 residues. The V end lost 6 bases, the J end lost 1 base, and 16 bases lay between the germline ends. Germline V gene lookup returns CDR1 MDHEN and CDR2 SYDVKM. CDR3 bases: TGTGCCAGCAGAGTCCAGGGTCTGGCATCCTACGAGCAGTACTTC. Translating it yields CASRVQGLASYEQYF.

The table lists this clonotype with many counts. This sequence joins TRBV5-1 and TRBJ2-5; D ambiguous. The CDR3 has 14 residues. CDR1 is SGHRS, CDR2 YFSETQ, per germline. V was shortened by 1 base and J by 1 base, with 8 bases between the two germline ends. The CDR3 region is CASSLSGGQETQYF. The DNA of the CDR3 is TGCGCCAGCAGCTTGTCTGGCGGCCAAGAGACCCAGTACTTC.

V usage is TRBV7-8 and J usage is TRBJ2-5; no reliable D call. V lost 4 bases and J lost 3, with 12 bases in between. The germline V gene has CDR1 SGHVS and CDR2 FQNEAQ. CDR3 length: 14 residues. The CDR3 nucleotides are TGTGCCAGCAGCTCCCGGGCCTATGAAGAGACCCAGTACTTC. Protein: CASSSRAYEETQYF.

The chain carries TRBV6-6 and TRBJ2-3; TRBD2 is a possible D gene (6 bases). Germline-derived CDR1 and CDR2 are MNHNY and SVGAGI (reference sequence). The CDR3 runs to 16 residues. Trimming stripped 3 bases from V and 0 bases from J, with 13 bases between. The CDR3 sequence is CASSYSGLPSTDTQYF. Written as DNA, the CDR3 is TGTGCCAGCAGTTATTCGGGACTTCCTAGCACAGATACGCAGTATTTT.

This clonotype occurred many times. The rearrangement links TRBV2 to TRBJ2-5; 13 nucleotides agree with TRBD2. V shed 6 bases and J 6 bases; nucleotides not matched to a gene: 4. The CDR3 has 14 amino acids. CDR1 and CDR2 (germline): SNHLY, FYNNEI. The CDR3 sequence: CASSRTSGRQTQYF. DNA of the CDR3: TGTGCCAGCAGCCGGACTAGCGGGAGACAGACCCAGTACTTC. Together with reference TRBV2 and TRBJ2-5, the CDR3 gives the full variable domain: EPEVTQTPSHQVTQMGQEVILRCVPISNHLYFYWYRQILGQKVEFLVSFYNNEISEKSEIFDDQFSVERPDGSNFTLKIRSTKLEDSAMYFCASSRTSGRQTQYFGPGTRLLVL.

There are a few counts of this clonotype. CDR3 nucleotide sequence: TGCGCCAGCAGCTTGGGAGGGACTACTGGAAACACCATATATTTT. Translated, it gives CASSLGGTTGNTIYF. This chain uses TRBV5-1 with TRBJ1-3, with TRBD1 as a possible D gene (5 bases). Germline CDR1 is SGHRS and CDR2 is YFSETQ. V was cut by 0 bases and J by 2 bases, with 9 bases left in between. The CDR3 totals 15 residues.

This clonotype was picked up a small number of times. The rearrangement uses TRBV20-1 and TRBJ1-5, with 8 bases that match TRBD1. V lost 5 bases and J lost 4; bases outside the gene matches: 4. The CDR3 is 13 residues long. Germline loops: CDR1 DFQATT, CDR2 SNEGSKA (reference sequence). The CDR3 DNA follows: TGCAGTGCTGGGGACAGGATTAATCAGCCCCAGCATTTT. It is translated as CSAGDRINQPQHF.

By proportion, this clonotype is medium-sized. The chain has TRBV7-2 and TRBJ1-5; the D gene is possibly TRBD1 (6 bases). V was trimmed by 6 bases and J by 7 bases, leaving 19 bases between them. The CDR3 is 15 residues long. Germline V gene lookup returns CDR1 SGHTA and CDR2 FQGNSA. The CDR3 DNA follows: TGTGCCAGCAGAATAGACACGGGGGCAGGCCAGCCCCAGCATTTT. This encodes CASRIDTGAGQPQHF.

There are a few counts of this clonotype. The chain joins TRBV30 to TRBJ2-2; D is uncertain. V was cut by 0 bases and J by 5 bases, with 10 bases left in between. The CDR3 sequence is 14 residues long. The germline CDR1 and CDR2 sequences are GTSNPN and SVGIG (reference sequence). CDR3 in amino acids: CAWSVGYETGELFF. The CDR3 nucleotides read TGTGCCTGGAGTGTGGGCTACGAGACCGGGGAGCTGTTTTTT.

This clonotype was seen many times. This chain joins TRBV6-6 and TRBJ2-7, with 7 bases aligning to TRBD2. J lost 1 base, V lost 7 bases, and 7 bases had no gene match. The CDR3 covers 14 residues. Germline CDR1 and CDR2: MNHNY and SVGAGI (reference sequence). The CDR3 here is CASNIAGLSYEQYF. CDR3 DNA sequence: TGTGCCAGCAACATCGCGGGACTATCCTACGAGCAGTACTTC.

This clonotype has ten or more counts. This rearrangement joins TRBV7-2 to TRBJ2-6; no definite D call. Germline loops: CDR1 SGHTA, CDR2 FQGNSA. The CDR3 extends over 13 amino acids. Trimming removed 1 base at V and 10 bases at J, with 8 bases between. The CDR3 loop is CASSLGFENVLTF. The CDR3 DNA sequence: TGTGCCAGCAGCTTAGGGTTCGAGAACGTCCTGACTTTC.

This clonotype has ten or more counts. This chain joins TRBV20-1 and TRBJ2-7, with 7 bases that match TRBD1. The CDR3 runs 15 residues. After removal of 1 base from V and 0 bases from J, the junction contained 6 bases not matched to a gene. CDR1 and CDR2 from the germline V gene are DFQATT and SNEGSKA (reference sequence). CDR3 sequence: CSARVPGQISYEQYF. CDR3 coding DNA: TGCAGTGCTAGAGTCCCGGGACAGATCTCCTACGAGCAGTACTTC.

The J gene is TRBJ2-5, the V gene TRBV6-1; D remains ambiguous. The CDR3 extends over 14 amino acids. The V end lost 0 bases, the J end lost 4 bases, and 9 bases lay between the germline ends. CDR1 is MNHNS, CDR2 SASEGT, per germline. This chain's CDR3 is CASSEAWARETQYF. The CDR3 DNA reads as TGTGCCAGCAGTGAAGCATGGGCGCGAGAGACCCAGTACTTC.

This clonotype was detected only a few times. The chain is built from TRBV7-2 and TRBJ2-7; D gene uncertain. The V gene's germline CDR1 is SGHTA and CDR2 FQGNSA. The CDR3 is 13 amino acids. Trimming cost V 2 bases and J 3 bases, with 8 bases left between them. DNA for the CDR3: TGTGCCAGCAGCTTACGGGCAGTCTACGAGCAGTACTTC. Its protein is CASSLRAVYEQYF.

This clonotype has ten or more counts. The CDR3 is CASSEGLLAGELFF. DNA for the CDR3: TGTGCCAGCAGTGAAGGACTACTCGCCGGGGAGCTGTTTTTT. The chain has TRBV2 and TRBJ2-2, with D possibly matching TRBD2 (5 bases). V was cut by 1 base and J by 6 bases, with 9 bases left in between. Germline assignment: CDR1 SNHLY and CDR2 FYNNEI. CDR3 size: 14 residues.

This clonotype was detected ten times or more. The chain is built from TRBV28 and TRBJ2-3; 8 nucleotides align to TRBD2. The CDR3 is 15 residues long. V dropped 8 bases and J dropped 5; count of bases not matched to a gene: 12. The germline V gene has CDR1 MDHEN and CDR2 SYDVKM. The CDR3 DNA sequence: TGTGCCAGCTTCCTAGCGGGTAGGGCGGGAGATACGCAGTATTTT. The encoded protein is CASFLAGRAGDTQYF. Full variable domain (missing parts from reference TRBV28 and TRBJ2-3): DVKVTQSSRYLVKRTGEKVFLECVQDMDHENMFWYRQDPGLGLRLIYFSYDVKMKEKGDIPEGYSVSREKKERFSLILESASTNQTSMYLCASFLAGRAGDTQYFGPGTRLTVL.